This TCR beta chain is drawn from a study of blood T cells in healthy people across ages. Study-wide results and limits: As age increased, TCR beta diversity per million T cells fell in a roughly linear fashion.

Each sample used at least 7 million PBMCs. This CDR3 is 11 amino acids long. Trimming stripped 3 bases from V and 8 bases from J, with 8 bases between. CDR1 MNHEY and CDR2 SMNVEV come from the germline V gene (reference sequence). A J-beta primer mix and a sample-barcoded 5' primer were used in a second PCR of roughly 7 to 12 cycles. TCRdb itself ran the 5' RACE reads through MiXCR, one entry per CDR3 protein. The repertoire holds fewer than 900,000 distinct CDR3 sequences, with roughly 41% as singletons. Regarding this clonotype: The antigen remains unidentified.

The source of this sequence is an older woman in good health. This chain uses TRBV27 with TRBJ2-7; D is undetermined. Sequencing used blood. This chain's CDR3 is CASSFHGQQYF. CDR3 sequence (DNA): TGTGCCAGCAGTTTTCACGGACAGCAGTACTTC.